This TCR beta chain was identified during a study of cytomegalovirus exposure and HLA in healthy donors. Regarding the study as a whole: Confirmation was obtained in vitro that three CMV-associated chains are specific for CMV antigens.

The V and J ends lost 2 bases and 5 bases respectively, with 10 bases between them. The CDR3 is made up of 13 amino acids. Germline V lookup: CDR1 PRHDT, CDR2 FYEKMQ (reference sequence). This table comes from immunoSEQ multiplex PCR, and its TCRdb copy is limited to in-frame clones, with some not included. The data show some 170,000 clones, about 89% seen once. This clone was recorded a few times. The antigen remains unidentified. The chain joins TRBV13 to TRBJ2-7, with D possibly TRBD2 on 5 matching bases. The sequenced material came from PBMCs. This clonotype was sampled from a man aged 30 to 39 in good health and CMV-seropositive. Here the CDR3 reads CASSLRQRDEQYF. CDR3 DNA: TGTGCCAGCAGCTTAAGGCAGAGGGACGAGCAGTACTTC.